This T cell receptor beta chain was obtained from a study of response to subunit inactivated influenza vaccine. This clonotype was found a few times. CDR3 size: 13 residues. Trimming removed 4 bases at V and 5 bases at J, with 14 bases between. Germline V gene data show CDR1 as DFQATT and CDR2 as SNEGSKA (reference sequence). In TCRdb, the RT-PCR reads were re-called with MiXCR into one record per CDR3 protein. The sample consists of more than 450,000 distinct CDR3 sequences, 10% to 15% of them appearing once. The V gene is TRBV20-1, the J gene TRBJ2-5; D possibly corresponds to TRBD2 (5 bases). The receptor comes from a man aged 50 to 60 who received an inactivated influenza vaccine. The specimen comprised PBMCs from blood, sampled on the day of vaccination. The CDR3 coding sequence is TGCAGTGCTACTAGAGGGATTCTGGAGACCCAGTACTTC. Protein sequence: CSATRGILETQYF.